Listed here are 24 T cell receptor beta chains from one sample, sequenced in a study of OX40 agonist ivuxolimab in advanced cancers. The repertoire was sequenced with immunoSEQ multiplex PCR; TCRdb's copy has only in-frame clones and lacks some. Altogether fewer than 85,000 clones are present, 86% being singletons, with the ten largest covering around 0.73%. The sequences come from CD4+ or CD8+ T cells sorted from blood, collected in a trial of the OX40 agonist ivuxolimab. The receptors were gathered from an adult with an advanced solid tumor such as melanoma, head and neck, liver or kidney cancer.

Only one count was recorded for this clone. The same CDR3 also results from other DNA sequences found in this sample. The chain links TRBV19 to TRBJ1-5; 9 bases line up with TRBD1. CDR3 length: 14 amino acids. CDR1 and CDR2 from the germline V gene are LNHDA and SQIVND (reference sequence). Trimming at V came to 5 bases and at J to 2 bases, leaving 1 base not matched to a gene. CDR3 nucleotides: TGTGCCAGTAGTTGGACAGGGGGCAATCAGCCCCAGCATTTT. Amino acids: CASSWTGGNQPQHF.

This chain connects TRBV6-5 to TRBJ1-2; TRBD1 might be the D (5 bases). There are 13 residues in the CDR3. The germline V gene has CDR1 MNHEY and CDR2 SVGAGI. V was pared by 0 bases and J by 8 bases, with 10 bases between. CDR3 residues: CASSYSGTRGYTF. CDR3 DNA sequence: TGTGCCAGCAGTTACTCGGGGACCCGGGGCTACACCTTC.

V is TRBV29-1 and J is TRBJ1-1; no definite D call. Germline V gene sequence: CDR1 SQVTM, CDR2 ANQGSEA. Between the trimmed V and J ends, which lost 8 bases and 0 bases, there was a span of 13 bases. The CDR3 covers 13 residues. The CDR3 region is CSYRKGLNTEAFF. CDR3 DNA sequence: TGCAGCTACCGGAAGGGTTTGAACACTGAAGCTTTCTTT.

The rearrangement links TRBV4-2 to TRBJ2-2; 8 bases are a match to TRBD2. Germline values: CDR1 LGHNA, CDR2 YNFKEQ. This CDR3 is built from 17 residues. V was pared by 3 bases and J by 2 bases, with 8 bases of the junction left unmatched. CDR3 region: CASSHPRSGRNTGELFF. CDR3 in DNA: TGTGCCAGCAGCCATCCCAGGAGCGGGAGAAACACCGGGGAGCTGTTTTTT.

The rearrangement links TRBV11-2 to TRBJ1-5; a possible D gene is TRBD1 (5 bases). CDR3 length: 15 amino acids. With 2 bases removed from V and 3 bases from J, the gap between germline ends came to 11 bases. Germline CDR1 is SGHAT and CDR2 is FQNNGV. In DNA form, the CDR3 reads TGTGCCAGCAGCTTAACAAGCGGGACCAATCAGCCCCAGCATTTT. It translates to CASSLTSGTNQPQHF.

The rearrangement links TRBV7-3 to TRBJ2-7, with 7 bases lining up with TRBD1. This CDR3 region has 13 residues. V was pared by 3 bases and J by 3 bases, with 2 bases of the junction left unmatched. CDR1 is SGHTA, CDR2 FQGTGA, per germline. The CDR3 is CASSLTGFYEQYF. CDR3 sequence (DNA): TGTGCCAGCAGCTTGACAGGGTTCTACGAGCAGTACTTC.

The chain uses TRBV19 and TRBJ2-7; D might be TRBD1 or TRBD2, each matching 5 bases. CDR1 LNHDA and CDR2 SQIVND come from the germline V gene (reference sequence). V dropped 8 bases and J dropped 1 base, with 15 bases sitting between them. This CDR3 has 14 amino acids. CDR3 loop: CASQGDGDSYEQYF. Here the CDR3 DNA reads TGTGCCAGTCAAGGGGACGGGGATTCCTACGAGCAGTACTTC.

In its sample, this clone was seen once. The V call is TRBV9, the J call TRBJ1-4; D might be TRBD1 (5 bases). With 2 bases removed from V and 8 bases from J, the gap between germline ends came to 16 bases. Germline CDR1 SGDLS, CDR2 YYNGEE. This CDR3 contains 15 residues. CDR3 residues: CASSVNPGFNEKLFF. The CDR3 DNA follows: TGTGCCAGCAGCGTTAATCCAGGGTTTAACGAAAAACTGTTTTTT.

This chain uses TRBV4-1 with TRBJ2-1, with TRBD2 identical over 7 bases. Unmatched junction bases numbered 10, after V lost 0 bases and J lost 8 bases. Per the germline V gene, CDR1 is MGHRA and CDR2 is YSYEKL. The CDR3 covers 16 residues. CDR3 loop: CASSQDPAGAAYEQFF. DNA for the CDR3: TGCGCCAGCAGCCAAGATCCGGCGGGAGCGGCCTATGAGCAGTTCTTC.

This clone was counted once. The chain joins TRBV5-5 to TRBJ2-3, with 7 bases lining up with TRBD2. CDR3 length: 15 amino acids. The J segment lost 2 bases and the V segment lost 3 bases, leaving 6 bases of the junction unmatched. Germline V lookup: CDR1 SGHKS, CDR2 YYEKEE (reference sequence). The CDR3 DNA is TGTGCCAGCAGCTATAAAGCGGGGATCACAGATACGCAGTATTTT. This translates into CASSYKAGITDTQYF.

Notes on this clone: This same CDR3 is encoded by further DNA sequences in the sample. The chain joins TRBV5-1 to TRBJ2-1; 9 bases are shared with TRBD2. V was clipped by 0 bases and J by 4 bases; unmatched bases: 5. CDR3 length: 16 amino acids. CDR1 and CDR2 from the germline V gene are SGHRS and YFSETQ. CDR3 sequence reads: CASSLAGRGGYNEQFF. CDR3 coding DNA: TGCGCCAGCAGCTTGGCGGGGCGGGGGGGATACAATGAGCAGTTCTTC.

The rearrangement links TRBV11-2 to TRBJ1-3; D is undetermined. V lost 5 bases and J lost 0, with 11 bases in between. The V gene's germline CDR1 is SGHAT and CDR2 FQNNGV. The CDR3 contains 15 residues. CDR3: CASSLQVGSGNTIYF. CDR3 DNA: TGTGCCAGCAGCCTACAAGTGGGCTCTGGAAACACCATATATTTT. The entire variable domain, with the rest obtained from reference TRBV11-2 and TRBJ1-3, is as follows: EAGVAQSPRYKIIEKRQSVAFWCNPISGHATLYWYQQILGQGPKLLIQFQNNGVVDDSQLPKDRFSAERLKGVDSTLKIQPAKLEDSAVYLCASSLQVGSGNTIYFGEGSWLTVV.

The chain couples TRBV9 to TRBJ2-1; 7 bases align to TRBD2. V shed 0 bases and J 3 bases; nucleotides not matched to a gene: 3. The CDR3 is made up of 15 amino acids. Looked up from germline, CDR1 is SGDLS and CDR2 is YYNGEE. CDR3 amino acids: CASSVVSGNYNEQFF. For the CDR3, the DNA is TGTGCCAGCAGCGTAGTCAGCGGGAACTACAATGAGCAGTTCTTC.

Remarks on this clone: This same CDR3 is encoded by further DNA sequences in the sample. The CDR3 DNA is TGTGCCAGCAGCCCTCGGACTAGCGGGAGCACAGATACGCAGTATTTT. Translating it yields CASSPRTSGSTDTQYF. The V gene is TRBV7-8, the J gene TRBJ2-3; 11 bases map to TRBD2. The length of the CDR3 is 16 residues. The ends lost 5 bases at V and 0 bases at J; junction bases unmatched: 4. In germline, CDR1 is SGHVS, CDR2 FQNEAQ.

The chain links TRBV2 to TRBJ1-4; D might be TRBD1 (6 bases). V lost 7 bases and J lost 1, with 16 bases in between. The CDR3 extends over 16 amino acids. Germline V gene data show CDR1 as SNHLY and CDR2 as FYNNEI. The CDR3 DNA sequence: TGTGCCAGCACCGAACAGGGCGGAATAACTAATGAAAAACTGTTTTTT. This gives the protein CASTEQGGITNEKLFF.

The chain links TRBV4-3 to TRBJ1-4; D gene ambiguous. The germline CDR1 and CDR2 sequences are LGHNA and YSLEER. There are 14 residues in the CDR3. V lost 0 bases and J lost 4, with 6 bases in between. CDR3 protein: CASSQDGNNEKLFF. The CDR3 DNA sequence: TGCGCCAGCAGCCAAGATGGGAATAATGAAAAACTGTTTTTT.

This clone has more than one count but fewer than ten. V gene TRBV18 combines with J gene TRBJ2-3; D is possibly TRBD1 or TRBD2 (6 bases each). The germline gives CDR1 KGHSH, CDR2 LQKENI. The V and J ends lost 2 bases and 2 bases respectively, with 14 bases between them. The CDR3 runs to 16 residues. CDR3 DNA: TGTGCCAGCTCACCAGCGGGGCCAGGGGCCACAGATACGCAGTATTTT. Residues: CASSPAGPGATDTQYF.

DNA of the CDR3: TGTGCCAGCAGCGTAGGACAGGGGAGCACTGAAGCTTTCTTT. Its protein is CASSVGQGSTEAFF. The chain couples TRBV9 to TRBJ1-1, with TRBD1 identical over 8 bases. The germline CDR1 and CDR2 sequences are SGDLS and YYNGEE. The trim removed 0 bases at V and 4 bases at J, leaving 2 bases unmatched. The CDR3 spans 14 residues.

V is TRBV19 and J is TRBJ1-6, with unresolved D. The V gene lost 4 bases and the J gene lost 7 bases, with 5 bases spanning the gap. This CDR3 comprises 12 residues. Germline values: CDR1 LNHDA, CDR2 SQIVND (reference sequence). CDR3 in amino acids: CASSTLNSPLHF. CDR3 coding DNA: TGTGCCAGTAGTACCCTCAATTCACCCCTCCACTTT.

The J gene is TRBJ1-2, the V gene TRBV7-2, with D maybe TRBD1 (6 bases). The CDR3 length is 14 residues. The V gene lost 1 base and the J gene lost 2 bases, with 8 bases spanning the gap. Germline CDR1 reads SGHTA; CDR2 reads FQGNSA. The CDR3 here is CASSLGRGNYGYTF. Written as DNA, the CDR3 is TGTGCCAGCAGCTTAGGCAGGGGAAACTATGGCTACACCTTC.

On this clone itself: Other nucleotide sequences in the sample specify the same CDR3. The chain couples TRBV4-3 to TRBJ1-2; D unresolved. The CDR3 is made up of 13 amino acids. V lost 1 base to trimming and J lost 1 base, with 4 bases between them. From germline, CDR1 is LGHNA and CDR2 YSLEER. CDR3 nucleotides: TGCGCCAGCAGCCAAGGGGGTAACTATGGCTACACCTTC. It specifies CASSQGGNYGYTF.

The chain employs TRBV7-2 and TRBJ2-6; 10 nucleotides align to TRBD2. J gave up 3 bases and V 5 bases, and 4 bases lay outside the gene matches. Germline V gives CDR1 SGHTA, CDR2 FQGNSA. This CDR3 has 16 amino acids. The CDR3: CASSPSGGGGANVLTF. The CDR3 DNA is TGTGCCAGCAGCCCTAGCGGGGGAGGTGGGGCCAACGTCCTGACTTTC.

The chain joins TRBV10-3 to TRBJ2-1; either TRBD1 or TRBD2 may fit D (6 bases each). Germline CDR1 is ENHRY and CDR2 is SYGVKD. V was clipped by 3 bases and J by 1 base, with 7 bases between them. This CDR3 spans 14 amino acids. The CDR3 loop is CAISEGGSYNEQFF. The CDR3 coding sequence is TGTGCCATCAGTGAAGGGGGGTCCTACAATGAGCAGTTCTTC.

CDR3 DNA sequence: TGTGCCAGCAGCTTAGTCTCCCGGGCGTATAATTCACCCCTCCACTTT. Residues: CASSLVSRAYNSPLHF. The rearrangement links TRBV7-2 to TRBJ1-6; no definite D call. The V and J ends lost 1 base and 4 bases respectively, with 11 bases between them. The CDR3 sequence is 16 residues long. Germline loops: CDR1 SGHTA, CDR2 FQGNSA. The whole variable domain, filled in from reference TRBV7-2 and TRBJ1-6, reads GAGVSQSPSNKVTEKGKDVELRCDPISGHTALYWYRQSLGQGLEFLIYFQGNSAPDKSGLPSDRFSAERTGGSVSTLTIQRTQQEDSAVYLCASSLVSRAYNSPLHFGNGTRLTVT.